Each of the 10 T cell receptor beta chains below was sequenced from the same sample in a study of cytomegalovirus exposure and HLA in healthy donors. Vbeta (60) and Jbeta (13) primers were used in the PCR. Clones were sequenced by immunoSEQ multiplex PCR, and TCRdb holds only the in-frame ones, with some missing. The sample includes about 150,000 clones, 84% of them seen just once. Sequences were obtained from PBMCs. Source of these receptors: a boy aged 2 to 9 in good health and CMV-seronegative.

This clone was recorded a few times. This chain joins TRBV7-9 and TRBJ2-1; 7 positions match TRBD2. Germline V lookup: CDR1 SEHNR, CDR2 FQNEAQ (reference sequence). The CDR3 loop spans 15 amino acids. Trimming took 7 bases from V and 7 from J; bases not matched to a gene: 13. This CDR3 is CASNPGGVVTNEQFF. The CDR3 DNA is TGTGCCAGCAATCCGGGGGGAGTAGTCACGAATGAGCAGTTCTTC. The full variable domain, its missing parts supplied by reference TRBV7-9 and TRBJ2-1, is DTGVSQNPRHKITKRGQNVTFRCDPISEHNRLYWYRQTLGQGPEFLTYFQNEAQLEKSRLLSDRFSAERPKGSFSTLEIQRTEQGDSAMYLCASNPGGVVTNEQFFGPGTRLTVL.

The table lists this clone with a count of one. The chain carries TRBV9 and TRBJ2-2; tentative D call: TRBD1 (6 bases). This CDR3 spans 13 amino acids. Germline CDR1 and CDR2: SGDLS and YYNGEE. Trimming removed 0 bases at V and 8 bases at J, with 8 bases between. The CDR3 loop reads CASSVGGLGELFF. CDR3 nucleotide sequence: TGTGCCAGCAGCGTAGGGGGGCTAGGGGAGCTGTTTTTT.

In this sample, this clone turned up a few times. V usage is TRBV9 and J usage is TRBJ2-1, with 8 bases aligning to TRBD2. The CDR3 has 14 amino acids. The V segment lost 5 bases and the J segment 9 bases; nucleotides outside the gene matches: 10. CDR1 SGDLS and CDR2 YYNGEE come from the germline V gene. The CDR3 loop reads CASSVSGSPGEQFF. CDR3 DNA sequence: TGTGCCAGCAGTGTAAGCGGGAGCCCCGGTGAGCAGTTCTTC.

The genes are TRBV10-3 and TRBJ1-5, with a possible D match to TRBD1 (5 bases). Deletions cut 3 bases from V and 5 bases from J, with 14 bases between. The CDR3 has 15 amino acids. CDR1 ENHRY and CDR2 SYGVKD come from the germline V gene. CDR3 protein: CAISEVRGGHQPQHF. DNA of the CDR3: TGTGCCATCAGTGAAGTCCGCGGGGGACATCAGCCCCAGCATTTT.

The rearrangement uses TRBV19 and TRBJ1-2, with D maybe TRBD1 (6 bases). CDR3 length: 12 residues. Germline V lookup: CDR1 LNHDA, CDR2 SQIVND (reference sequence). Trimming took off 5 bases at V and 6 bases at J, with 10 bases between the two ends. CDR3: CASSEQGDGYTF. The DNA of the CDR3 is TGTGCCAGTAGTGAACAGGGTGATGGCTACACCTTC.

V is TRBV10-1 and J is TRBJ2-5; TRBD1 might be the D (5 bases). The germline V and J ends were trimmed by 2 bases and 4 bases, with 8 bases remaining between them. The CDR3 contains 13 residues. The germline CDR1 and CDR2 sequences are WNHNN and SYGVQD (reference sequence). CDR3 nucleotides: TGCGCCAGCAGTGAGACAGGAGCAGAGACCCAGTACTTC. It is translated as CASSETGAETQYF.

The chain employs TRBV19 and TRBJ2-1; D may be TRBD2 (5 bases). There are 14 residues in the CDR3. V lost 4 bases and J lost 5, with 12 bases in between. CDR1 LNHDA and CDR2 SQIVND come from the germline V gene (reference sequence). DNA of the CDR3: TGTGCCAGTAGTAGACTAAACACAGACAATGAGCAGTTCTTC. Its protein product is CASSRLNTDNEQFF.

The rearrangement uses TRBV20-1 and TRBJ2-1; no firm D call. The V gene lost 0 bases and the J gene lost 10 bases, with 7 bases spanning the gap. Germline V gives CDR1 DFQATT, CDR2 SNEGSKA (reference sequence). The length of the CDR3 is 11 residues. The CDR3 DNA follows: TGCAGTGCTAGAGAGGTCAGGGAGCAGTTCTTC. The encoded protein is CSAREVREQFF.

This sequence joins TRBV13 and TRBJ1-2; D is uncertain. Trimming took off 4 bases at V and 5 bases at J, with 17 bases between the two ends. The CDR3 runs to 15 residues. Germline CDR1 reads PRHDT; CDR2 reads FYEKMQ (reference sequence). The CDR3 reads CASSSKRGVWYGYTF. Here the CDR3 DNA reads TGTGCCAGCAGCTCAAAGCGCGGGGTCTGGTATGGCTACACCTTC.

The chain couples TRBV28 to TRBJ1-2; D unresolved. Trimming shortened V by 5 bases and J by 4 bases, and 17 bases separated the two germline ends. CDR1 is MDHEN, CDR2 SYDVKM, per germline. This CDR3 region has 15 residues. The CDR3 nucleotides read TGTGCCAGCAGTCCCTCCCGAGGCGTTTTCTATGGCTACACCTTC. Translation: CASSPSRGVFYGYTF.